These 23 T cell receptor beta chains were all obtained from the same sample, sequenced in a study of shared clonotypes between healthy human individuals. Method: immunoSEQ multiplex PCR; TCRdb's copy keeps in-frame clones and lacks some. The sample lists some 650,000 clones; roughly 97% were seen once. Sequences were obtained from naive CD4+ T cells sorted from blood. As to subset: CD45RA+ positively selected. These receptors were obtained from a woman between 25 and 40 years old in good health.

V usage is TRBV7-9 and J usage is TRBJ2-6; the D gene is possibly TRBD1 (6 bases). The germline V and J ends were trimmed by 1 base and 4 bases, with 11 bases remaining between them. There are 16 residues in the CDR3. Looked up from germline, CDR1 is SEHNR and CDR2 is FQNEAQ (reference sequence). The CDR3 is CASSLVEGTGANVLTF. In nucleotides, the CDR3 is TGTGCCAGCAGCTTAGTTGAGGGGACAGGGGCCAACGTCCTGACTTTC.

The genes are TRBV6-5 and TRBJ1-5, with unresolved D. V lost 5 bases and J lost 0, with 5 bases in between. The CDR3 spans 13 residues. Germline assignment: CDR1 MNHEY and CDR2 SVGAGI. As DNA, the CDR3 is TGTGCCAGCAGTATCAGTAGCAATCAGCCCCAGCATTTT. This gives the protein CASSISSNQPQHF.

CDR3 sequence (DNA): TGTGCCAGCAGTTTTGTGGCAGGGGGCGCGGGAGAGACCCAGTACTTC. Encoded protein: CASSFVAGGAGETQYF. V usage is TRBV28 and J usage is TRBJ2-5, with 8 bases matching TRBD1. The germline V gene encodes CDR1 MDHEN and CDR2 SYDVKM. The CDR3 spans 16 residues. Trimming at V came to 3 bases and at J to 4 bases, leaving 10 bases not matched to a gene.

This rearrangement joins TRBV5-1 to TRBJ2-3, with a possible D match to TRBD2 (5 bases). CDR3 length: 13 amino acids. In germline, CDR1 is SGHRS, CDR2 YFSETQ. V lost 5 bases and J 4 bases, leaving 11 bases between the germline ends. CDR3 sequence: CASSPGAADTQYF. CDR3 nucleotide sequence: TGCGCCAGCAGTCCAGGAGCGGCAGATACGCAGTATTTT.

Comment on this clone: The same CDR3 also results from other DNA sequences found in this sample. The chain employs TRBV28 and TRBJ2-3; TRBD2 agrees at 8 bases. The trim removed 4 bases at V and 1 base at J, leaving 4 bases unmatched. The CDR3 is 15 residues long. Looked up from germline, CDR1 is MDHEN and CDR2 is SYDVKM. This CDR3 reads CASSSPGGGTDTQYF. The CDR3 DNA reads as TGTGCCAGCAGTTCCCCGGGGGGGGGCACAGATACGCAGTATTTT.

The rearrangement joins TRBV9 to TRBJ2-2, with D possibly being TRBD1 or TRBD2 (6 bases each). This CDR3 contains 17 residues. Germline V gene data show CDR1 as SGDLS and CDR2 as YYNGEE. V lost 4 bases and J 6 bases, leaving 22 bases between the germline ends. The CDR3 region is CASSLYMGGHNPGELFF. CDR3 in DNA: TGTGCCAGCAGCCTATACATGGGGGGCCACAATCCCGGGGAGCTGTTTTTT. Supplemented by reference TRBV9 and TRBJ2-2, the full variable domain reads DSGVTQTPKHLITATGQRVTLRCSPRSGDLSVYWYQQSLDQGLQFLIQYYNGEERAKGNILERFSAQQFPDLHSELNLSSLELGDSALYFCASSLYMGGHNPGELFFGEGSRLTVL.

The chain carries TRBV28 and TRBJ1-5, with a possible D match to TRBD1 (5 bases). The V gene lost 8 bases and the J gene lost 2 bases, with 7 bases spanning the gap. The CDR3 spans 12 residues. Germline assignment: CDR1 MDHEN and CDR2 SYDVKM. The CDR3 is CASGGGNQPQHF. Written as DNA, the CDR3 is TGTGCCAGCGGAGGGGGCAATCAGCCCCAGCATTTT.

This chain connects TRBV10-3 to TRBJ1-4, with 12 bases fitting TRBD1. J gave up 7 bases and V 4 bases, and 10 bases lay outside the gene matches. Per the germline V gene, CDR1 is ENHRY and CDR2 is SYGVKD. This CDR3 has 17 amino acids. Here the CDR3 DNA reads TGTGCCATCAGTGGCCCCCGGGACAGGGGGCAAAGTGAAAAACTGTTTTTT. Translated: CAISGPRDRGQSEKLFF.

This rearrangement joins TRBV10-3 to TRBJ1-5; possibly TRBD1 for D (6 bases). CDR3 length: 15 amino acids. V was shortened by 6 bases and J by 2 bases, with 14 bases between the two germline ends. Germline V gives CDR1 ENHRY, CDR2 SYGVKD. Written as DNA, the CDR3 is TGTGCCATCAGCGCTCAGGGGTTTCGCAATCAGCCCCAGCATTTT. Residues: CAISAQGFRNQPQHF.

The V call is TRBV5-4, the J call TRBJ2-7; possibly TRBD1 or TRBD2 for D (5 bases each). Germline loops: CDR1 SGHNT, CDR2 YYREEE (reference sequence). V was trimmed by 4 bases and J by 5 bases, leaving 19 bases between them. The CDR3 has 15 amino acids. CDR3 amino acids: CASSGVPGATHEQYF. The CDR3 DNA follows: TGTGCCAGCAGCGGCGTCCCCGGGGCAACCCACGAGCAGTACTTC.

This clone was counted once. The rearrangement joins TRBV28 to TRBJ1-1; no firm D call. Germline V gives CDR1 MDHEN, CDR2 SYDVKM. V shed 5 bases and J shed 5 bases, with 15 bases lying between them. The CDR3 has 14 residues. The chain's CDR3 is CASSPPSGLTEAFF. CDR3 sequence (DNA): TGTGCCAGCAGTCCGCCGTCGGGCCTAACTGAAGCTTTCTTT.

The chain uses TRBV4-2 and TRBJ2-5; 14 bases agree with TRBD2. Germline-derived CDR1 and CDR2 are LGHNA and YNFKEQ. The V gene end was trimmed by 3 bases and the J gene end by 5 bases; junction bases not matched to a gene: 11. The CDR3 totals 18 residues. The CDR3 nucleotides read TGTGCCAGCAGCCATGCTCTCCCGACTAGCGGGAGGGGGGAGACCCAGTACTTC. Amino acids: CASSHALPTSGRGETQYF.

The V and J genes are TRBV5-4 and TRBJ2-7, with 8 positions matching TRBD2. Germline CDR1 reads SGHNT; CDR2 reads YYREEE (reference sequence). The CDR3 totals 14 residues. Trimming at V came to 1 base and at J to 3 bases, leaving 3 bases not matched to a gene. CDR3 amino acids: CASSLSGSNYEQYF. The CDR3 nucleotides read TGTGCCAGCAGCTTGAGCGGGAGTAACTACGAGCAGTACTTC.

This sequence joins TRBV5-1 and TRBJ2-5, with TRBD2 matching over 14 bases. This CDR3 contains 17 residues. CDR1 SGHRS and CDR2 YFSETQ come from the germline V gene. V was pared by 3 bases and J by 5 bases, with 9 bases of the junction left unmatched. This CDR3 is CASSSGLAGVSGETQYF. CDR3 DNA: TGCGCCAGCAGCTCGGGACTAGCGGGAGTGAGCGGGGAGACCCAGTACTTC.

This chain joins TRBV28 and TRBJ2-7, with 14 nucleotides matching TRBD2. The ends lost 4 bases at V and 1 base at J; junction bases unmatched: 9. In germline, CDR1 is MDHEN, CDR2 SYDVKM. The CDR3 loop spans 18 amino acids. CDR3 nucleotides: TGTGCCAGCAGTTCCCCCGGGACTAGCGGGAGATGGTCCTACGAGCAGTACTTC. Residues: CASSSPGTSGRWSYEQYF.

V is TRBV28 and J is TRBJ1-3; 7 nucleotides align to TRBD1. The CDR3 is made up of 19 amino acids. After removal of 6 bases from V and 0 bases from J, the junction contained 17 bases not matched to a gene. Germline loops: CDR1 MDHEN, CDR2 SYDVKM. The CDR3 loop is CASSIGGSPGQSSGNTIYF. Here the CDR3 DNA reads TGTGCCAGCAGCATCGGGGGTTCACCGGGACAGTCCTCTGGAAACACCATATATTTT.

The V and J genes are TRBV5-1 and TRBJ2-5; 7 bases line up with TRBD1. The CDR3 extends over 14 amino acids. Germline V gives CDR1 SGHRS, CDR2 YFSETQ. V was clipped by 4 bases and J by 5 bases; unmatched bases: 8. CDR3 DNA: TGCGCCAGCAGCCAACAGGGGTTCGGGGAGACCCAGTACTTC. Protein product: CASSQQGFGETQYF.

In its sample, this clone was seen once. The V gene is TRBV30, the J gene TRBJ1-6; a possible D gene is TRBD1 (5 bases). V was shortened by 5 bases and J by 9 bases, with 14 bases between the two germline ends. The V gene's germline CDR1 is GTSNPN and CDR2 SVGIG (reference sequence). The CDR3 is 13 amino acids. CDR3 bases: TGTGCCTGGGATGTGGGGCACGGTTCACCCCTCCACTTT. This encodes CAWDVGHGSPLHF.

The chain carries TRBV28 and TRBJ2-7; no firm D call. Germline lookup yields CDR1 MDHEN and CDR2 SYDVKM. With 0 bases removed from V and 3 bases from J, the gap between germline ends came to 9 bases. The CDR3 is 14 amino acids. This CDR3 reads CASSLWVSHYEQYF. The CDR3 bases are TGTGCCAGCAGTTTATGGGTATCCCACTACGAGCAGTACTTC.

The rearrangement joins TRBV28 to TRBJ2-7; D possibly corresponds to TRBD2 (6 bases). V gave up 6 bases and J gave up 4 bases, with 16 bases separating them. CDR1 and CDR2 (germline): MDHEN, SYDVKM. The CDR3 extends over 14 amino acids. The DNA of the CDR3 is TGTGCCAGCAGCGTCGGGGGTGGCGGATACGAGCAGTACTTC. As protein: CASSVGGGGYEQYF. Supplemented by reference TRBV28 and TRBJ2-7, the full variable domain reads DVKVTQSSRYLVKRTGEKVFLECVQDMDHENMFWYRQDPGLGLRLIYFSYDVKMKEKGDIPEGYSVSREKKERFSLILESASTNQTSMYLCASSVGGGGYEQYFGPGTRLTVT.

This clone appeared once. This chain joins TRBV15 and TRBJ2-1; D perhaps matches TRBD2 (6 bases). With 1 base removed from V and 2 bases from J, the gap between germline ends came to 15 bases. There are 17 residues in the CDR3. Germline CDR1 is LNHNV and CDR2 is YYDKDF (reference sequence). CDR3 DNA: TGTGCCACCAGCAGAGGGGAGGTCGCCTCCCCCTACAATGAGCAGTTCTTC. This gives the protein CATSRGEVASPYNEQFF.

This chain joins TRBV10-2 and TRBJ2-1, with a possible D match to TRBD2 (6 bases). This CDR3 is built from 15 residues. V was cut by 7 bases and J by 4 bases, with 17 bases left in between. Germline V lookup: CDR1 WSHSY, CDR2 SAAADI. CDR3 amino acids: CASMPLVAEYNEQFF. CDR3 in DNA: TGCGCCAGCATGCCACTGGTAGCGGAGTACAATGAGCAGTTCTTC.

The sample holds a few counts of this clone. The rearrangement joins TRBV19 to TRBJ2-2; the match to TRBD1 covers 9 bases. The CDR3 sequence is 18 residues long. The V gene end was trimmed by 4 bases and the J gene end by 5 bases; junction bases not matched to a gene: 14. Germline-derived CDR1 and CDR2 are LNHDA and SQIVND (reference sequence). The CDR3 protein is CASSKRTGVPQGTGELFF. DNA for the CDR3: TGTGCCAGTAGTAAACGGACAGGGGTCCCCCAGGGTACCGGGGAGCTGTTTTTT.